This T cell receptor (beta chain) was profiled in a study of blood T cell repertoires in COVID-19. Study in general: Whether acute or convalescent, the COVID-19 samples came from the United States, Italy and Spain. Nucleic acid was either cDNA or gDNA, and it came from T cells, B-cell-depleted T cells, or PBMCs.

The CDR3 is made up of 16 amino acids. Germline-derived CDR1 and CDR2 are KGHSH and LQKENI. The V end was cut by 1 base, the J end by 1 base, with 13 bases between. Methods used by the authors: Estimates of nucleated cell counts were drawn from the amplification of reference gene primers. Sequencing was performed with immunoSEQ multiplex PCR; in TCRdb, only in-frame clones are kept and a portion is missing. V and J calls and clone size follow that table, whereas D and trimming were derived from the DNA. The data contain roughly 120,000 clones, around 88% of them seen just once; the ten biggest clones take up about 5%.

The chain carries TRBV18 and TRBJ2-5, with D tentatively TRBD1 (5 bases). This TCR was sampled from a human donor in a cohort sampled during active COVID-19. The sequenced sample was peripheral blood. CDR3 amino acids: CASSPRGSVSQETQYF. The CDR3 nucleotides read TGTGCCAGCTCACCACGGGGCAGCGTGTCCCAAGAGACCCAGTACTTC.